This TCR beta chain came from a study of patients and donors after allogeneic stem cell transplantation. This CDR3 is built from 15 residues. Trimming pared 2 bases from V and 4 bases from J, leaving 17 bases between. Germline CDR1 reads SQVTM; CDR2 reads ANQGSEA. One entry per CDR3 protein, called by TCRdb with MiXCR from the RT-PCR reads. Counted here are around 90,000 distinct CDR3 sequences, 48% occurring once; the ten biggest clones make up 61%. The receptor was derived from a human donor who was either an allogeneic HSCT recipient or a stem cell or donor lymphocyte infusion donor (not recorded which). It is not recorded whose cells these are; they may come from a transplant donor. The chain combines TRBV29-1 with TRBJ1-2; possibly TRBD1 for D (5 bases). The sample consisted of blood, either unsorted or a sorted T cell fraction (not recorded which). The CDR3: CSVEPRRFQGYGYTF. In nucleotides, the CDR3 is TGCAGCGTTGAACCGCGACGATTTCAGGGCTATGGCTACACCTTC. Using reference TRBV29-1 and TRBJ1-2 for the parts outside the CDR3, the full variable domain is SAVISQKPSRDICQRGTSLTIQCQVDSQVTMMFWYRQQPGQSLTLIATANQGSEATYESGFVIDKFPISRPNLTFSTLTVSNMSPEDSSIYLCSVEPRRFQGYGYTFGSGTRLTVV.